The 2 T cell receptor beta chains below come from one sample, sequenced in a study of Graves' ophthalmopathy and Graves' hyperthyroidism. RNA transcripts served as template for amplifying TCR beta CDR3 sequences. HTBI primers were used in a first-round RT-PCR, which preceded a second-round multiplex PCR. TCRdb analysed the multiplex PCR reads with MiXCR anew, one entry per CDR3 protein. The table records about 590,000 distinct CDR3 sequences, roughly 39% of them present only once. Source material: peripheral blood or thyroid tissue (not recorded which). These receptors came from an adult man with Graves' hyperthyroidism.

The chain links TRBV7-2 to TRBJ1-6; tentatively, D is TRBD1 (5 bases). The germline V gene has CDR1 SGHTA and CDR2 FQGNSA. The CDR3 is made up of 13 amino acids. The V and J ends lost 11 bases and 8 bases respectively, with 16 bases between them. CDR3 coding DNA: TGTGCCTGGACCCAAGGGGACGATTCACCCCTCCACTTT. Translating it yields CAWTQGDDSPLHF.

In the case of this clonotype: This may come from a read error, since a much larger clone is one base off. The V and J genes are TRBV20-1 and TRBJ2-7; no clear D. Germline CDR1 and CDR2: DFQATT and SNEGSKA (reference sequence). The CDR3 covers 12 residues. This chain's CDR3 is CSASRVVYEQCF. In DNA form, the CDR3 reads TGCAGTGCTAGTCGCGTAGTCTACGAGCAGTGCTTC.